This T cell receptor beta chain was observed in a study of blood T cells in healthy people across ages. Every sample gave at least 5 micrograms of total RNA when it was extracted. Study results and caveats: With unsorted PBMCs, a conclusive comparison of naive versus antigen-experienced cells was not possible. In older individuals, TCR beta diversity per million T cells was lower, falling roughly linearly with age.

Comment on this clonotype: Its specificity is unknown.

Through a sample-barcoded 5' primer and a J-beta primer mix, a second PCR was run for roughly 7 to 12 cycles. All cDNA molecules were each tagged by a template-switch adaptor with 12 random nucleotides. TCRdb passed the 5' RACE reads through MiXCR, listing each CDR3 protein once. This sample has 1.5 million to 2 million distinct CDR3 sequences, with 28% found just once. The CDR3 has 15 residues. V lost 5 bases and J lost 0, with 10 bases in between. The origin of this receptor is a woman in her twenties or thirties in good health. V usage is TRBV12-3 or TRBV12-4 and J usage is TRBJ2-2; D remains unclear. The specimen was blood. The CDR3 sequence is CASSAPGSNTGELFF. Here the CDR3 DNA reads TGTGCCAGCAGTGCCCCTGGTTCGAACACCGGGGAGCTGTTTTTT.